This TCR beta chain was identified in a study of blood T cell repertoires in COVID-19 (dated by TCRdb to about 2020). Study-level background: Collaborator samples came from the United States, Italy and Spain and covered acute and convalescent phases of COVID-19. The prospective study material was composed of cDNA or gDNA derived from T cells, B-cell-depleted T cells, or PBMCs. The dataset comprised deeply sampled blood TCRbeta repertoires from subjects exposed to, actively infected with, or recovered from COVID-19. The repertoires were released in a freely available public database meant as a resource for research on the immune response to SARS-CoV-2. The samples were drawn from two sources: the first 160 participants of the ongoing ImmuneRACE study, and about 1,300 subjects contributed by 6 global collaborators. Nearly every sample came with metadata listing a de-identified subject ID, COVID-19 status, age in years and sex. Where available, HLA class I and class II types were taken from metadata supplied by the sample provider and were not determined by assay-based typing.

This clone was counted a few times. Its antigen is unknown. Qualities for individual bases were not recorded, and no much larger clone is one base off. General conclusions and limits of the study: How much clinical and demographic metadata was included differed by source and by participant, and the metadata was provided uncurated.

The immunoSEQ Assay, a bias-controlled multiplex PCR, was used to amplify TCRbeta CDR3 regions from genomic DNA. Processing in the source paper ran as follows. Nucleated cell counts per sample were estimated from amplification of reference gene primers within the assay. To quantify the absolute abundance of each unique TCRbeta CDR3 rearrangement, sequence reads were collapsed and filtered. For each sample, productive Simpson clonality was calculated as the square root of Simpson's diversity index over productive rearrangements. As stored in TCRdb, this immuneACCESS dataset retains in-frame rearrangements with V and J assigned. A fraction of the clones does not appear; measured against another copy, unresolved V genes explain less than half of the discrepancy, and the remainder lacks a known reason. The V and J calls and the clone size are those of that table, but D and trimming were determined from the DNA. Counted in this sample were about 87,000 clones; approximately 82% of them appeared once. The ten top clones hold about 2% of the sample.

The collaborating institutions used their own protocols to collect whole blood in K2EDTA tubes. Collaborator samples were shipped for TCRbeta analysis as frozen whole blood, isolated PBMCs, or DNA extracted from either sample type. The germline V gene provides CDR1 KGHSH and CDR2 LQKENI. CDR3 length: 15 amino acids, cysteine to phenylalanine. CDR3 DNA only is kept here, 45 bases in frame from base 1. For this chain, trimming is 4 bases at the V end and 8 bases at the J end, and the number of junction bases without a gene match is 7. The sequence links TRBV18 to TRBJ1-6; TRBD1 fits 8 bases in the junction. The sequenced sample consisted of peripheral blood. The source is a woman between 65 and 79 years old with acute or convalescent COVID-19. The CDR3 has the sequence CASSRGTGGDSPLHF. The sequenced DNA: TGTGCCAGCTCACGCGGGACAGGCGGAGATTCACCCCTCCACTTT.